These 2 T cell receptor beta chains originate from one sample sequenced in a study of blood T cells in healthy people across ages (dated by TCRdb to about 2015). Libraries came from 5' RACE. These reads were obtained on an Illumina HiSeq 2500. A second PCR of about 7 to 12 cycles was run with a J-beta primer mix and a sample-barcoded 5' primer. TCRdb reworked the public reads: Q25 trimming with fastp, MiXCR clone assembly, productive beta chains retained. Rows merge per CDR3 protein into single entries with the most common DNA and genes. The sample records 1 million to 1.2 million distinct CDR3 sequences, around two fifths of which are singletons. Around 14% of the sample lies in the top ten. Sequences were obtained from blood. These TCRs come from a man between 18 and 35 years old in good health.

The sample holds one count of this clonotype. J is TRBJ2-7 and V is TRBV20-1; 10 positions agree with TRBD2. The CDR3 is 15 amino acids. With 6 bases clipped from V and 7 bases from J, the junction kept 15 bases outside the gene matches. The germline CDR1 and CDR2 sequences are DFQATT and SNEGSKA (reference sequence). The CDR3 DNA is TGCAGTGCCTCGAAGACTAGCGGGCCCTACAATGAGCAGTACTTC. It codes for CSASKTSGPYNEQYF.

About this clonotype itself: One base away lies a much larger clone, so this may be a sequencing read error. The chain links TRBV7-9 to TRBJ2-1; TRBD2 might be the D (6 bases). The germline V gene encodes CDR1 SEHNR and CDR2 FQNEAQ (reference sequence). V dropped 4 bases and J dropped 0 bases, with 10 bases sitting between them. The CDR3 covers 15 residues. CDR3 bases: TGTGCCAGCAGCTCAGTGCGGGGCTCCTACAATGAGCAGTTCTTC. The encoded protein is CASSSVRGSYNEQFF.